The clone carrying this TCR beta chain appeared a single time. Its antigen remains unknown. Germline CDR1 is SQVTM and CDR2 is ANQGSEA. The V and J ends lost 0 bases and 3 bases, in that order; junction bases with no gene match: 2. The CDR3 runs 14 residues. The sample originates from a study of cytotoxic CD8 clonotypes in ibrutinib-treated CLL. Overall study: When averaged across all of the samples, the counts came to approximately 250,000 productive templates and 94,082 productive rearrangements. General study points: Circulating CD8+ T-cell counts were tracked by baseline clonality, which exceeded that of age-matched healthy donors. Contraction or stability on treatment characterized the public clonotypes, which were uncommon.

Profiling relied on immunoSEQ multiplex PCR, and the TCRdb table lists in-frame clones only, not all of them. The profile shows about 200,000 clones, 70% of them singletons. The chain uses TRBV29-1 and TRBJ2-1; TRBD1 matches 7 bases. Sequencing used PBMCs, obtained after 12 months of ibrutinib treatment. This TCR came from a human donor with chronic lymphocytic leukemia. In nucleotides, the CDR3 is TGCAGCGTTGAAGATGGGACAGTCTACAATGAGCAGTTCTTC. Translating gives CSVEDGTVYNEQFF.